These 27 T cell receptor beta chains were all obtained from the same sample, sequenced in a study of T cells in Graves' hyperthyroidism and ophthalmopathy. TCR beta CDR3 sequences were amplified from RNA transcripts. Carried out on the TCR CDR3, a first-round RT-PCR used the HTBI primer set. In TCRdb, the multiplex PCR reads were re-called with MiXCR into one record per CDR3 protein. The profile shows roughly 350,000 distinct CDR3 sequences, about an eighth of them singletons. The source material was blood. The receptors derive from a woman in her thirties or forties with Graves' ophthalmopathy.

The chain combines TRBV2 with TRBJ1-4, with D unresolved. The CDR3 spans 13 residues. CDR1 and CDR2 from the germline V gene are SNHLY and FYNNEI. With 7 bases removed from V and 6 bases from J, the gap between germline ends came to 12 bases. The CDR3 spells CASMLTRDEKLFF. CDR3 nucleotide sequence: TGTGCCAGCATGTTGACTCGGGATGAAAAACTGTTTTTT.

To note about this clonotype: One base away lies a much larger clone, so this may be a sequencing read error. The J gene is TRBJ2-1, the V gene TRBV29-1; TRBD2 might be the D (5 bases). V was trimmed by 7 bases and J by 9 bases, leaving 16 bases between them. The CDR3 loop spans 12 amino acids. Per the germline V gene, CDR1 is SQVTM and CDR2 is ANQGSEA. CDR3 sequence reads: CSAADGESEQFF. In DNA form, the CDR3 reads TGCAGCGCAGCGGACGGGGAGAGTGAGCAGTTCTTC.

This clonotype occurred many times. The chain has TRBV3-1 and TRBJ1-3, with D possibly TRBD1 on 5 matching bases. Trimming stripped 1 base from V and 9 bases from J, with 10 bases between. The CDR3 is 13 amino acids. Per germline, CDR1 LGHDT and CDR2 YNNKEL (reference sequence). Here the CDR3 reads CASSQVLGGTIYF. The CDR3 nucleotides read TGTGCCAGCAGCCAAGTTTTGGGGGGCACCATATATTTT.

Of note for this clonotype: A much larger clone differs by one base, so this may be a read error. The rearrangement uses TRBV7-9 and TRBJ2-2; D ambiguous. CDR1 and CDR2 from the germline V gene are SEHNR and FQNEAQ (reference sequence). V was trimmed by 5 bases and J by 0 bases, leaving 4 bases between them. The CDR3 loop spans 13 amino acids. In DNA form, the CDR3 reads TGTGCCAGCAGCCATTCGAACACCGGGGAGCTGTTTTTT. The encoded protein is CASSHSNTGELFF.

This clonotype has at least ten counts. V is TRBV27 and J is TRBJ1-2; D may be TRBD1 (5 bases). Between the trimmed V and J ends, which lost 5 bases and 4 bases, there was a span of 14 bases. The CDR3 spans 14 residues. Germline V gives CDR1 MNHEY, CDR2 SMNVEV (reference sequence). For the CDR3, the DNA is TGTGCCAGCAGTCCCGCCGGGACGAGCTATGGCTACACCTTC. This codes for CASSPAGTSYGYTF.

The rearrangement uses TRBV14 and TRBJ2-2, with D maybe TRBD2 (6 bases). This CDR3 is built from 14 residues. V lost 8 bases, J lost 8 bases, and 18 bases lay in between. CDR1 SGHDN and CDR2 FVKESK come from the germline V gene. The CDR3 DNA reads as TGTGCCAGCCAAGACTACGCGGGGCAGGGGGAGCTGTTTTTT. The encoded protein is CASQDYAGQGELFF.

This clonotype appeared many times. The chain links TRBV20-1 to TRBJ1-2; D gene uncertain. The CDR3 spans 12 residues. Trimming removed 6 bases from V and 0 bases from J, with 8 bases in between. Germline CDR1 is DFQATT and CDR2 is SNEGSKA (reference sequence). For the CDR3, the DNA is TGCAGTGCAGCACGCCCTAACTATGGCTACACCTTC. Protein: CSAARPNYGYTF.

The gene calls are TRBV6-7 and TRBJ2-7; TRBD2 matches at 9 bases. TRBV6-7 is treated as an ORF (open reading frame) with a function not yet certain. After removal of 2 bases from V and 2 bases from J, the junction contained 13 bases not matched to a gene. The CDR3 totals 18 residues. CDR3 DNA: TGTGCCAGCAGTTACCCGCCCCCGCAGCGGGAGGAGGCCTACGAGCAGTACTTC. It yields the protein CASSYPPPQREEAYEQYF.

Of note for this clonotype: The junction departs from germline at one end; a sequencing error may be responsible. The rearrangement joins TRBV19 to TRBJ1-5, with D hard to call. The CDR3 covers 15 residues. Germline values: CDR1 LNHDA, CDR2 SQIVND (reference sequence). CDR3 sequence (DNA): TGTGTCAGTAGCACTTTCAGTTATAGCAATCAGCCCCAGCATTTT. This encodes CVSSTFSYSNQPQHF.

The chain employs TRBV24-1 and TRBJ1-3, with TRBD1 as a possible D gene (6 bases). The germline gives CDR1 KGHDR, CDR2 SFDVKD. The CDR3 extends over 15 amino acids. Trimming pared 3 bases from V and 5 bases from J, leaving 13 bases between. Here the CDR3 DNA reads TGTGCCACCAGTGATGGCGACAGGAGAAGAAACACCATATATTTT. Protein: CATSDGDRRRNTIYF.

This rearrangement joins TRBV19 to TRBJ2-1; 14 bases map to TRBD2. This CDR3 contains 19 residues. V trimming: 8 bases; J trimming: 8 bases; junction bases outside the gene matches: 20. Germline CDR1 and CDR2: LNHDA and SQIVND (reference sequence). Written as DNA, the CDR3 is TGTGCCAGTTGCGCCGGGACTAGCGGGAGCCCACGATTAAGATATGAGCAGTTCTTC. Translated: CASCAGTSGSPRLRYEQFF.

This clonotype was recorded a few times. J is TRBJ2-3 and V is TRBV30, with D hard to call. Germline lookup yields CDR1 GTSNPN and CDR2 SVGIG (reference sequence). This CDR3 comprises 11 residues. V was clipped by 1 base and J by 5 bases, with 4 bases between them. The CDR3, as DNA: TGTGCCTGGAGTGAGCAAGATACGCAGTATTTT. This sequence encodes CAWSEQDTQYF.

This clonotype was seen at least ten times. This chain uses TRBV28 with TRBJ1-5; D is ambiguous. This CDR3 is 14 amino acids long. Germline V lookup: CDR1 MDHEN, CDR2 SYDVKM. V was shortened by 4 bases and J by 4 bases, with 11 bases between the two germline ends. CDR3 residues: CASSYGRGNQPQHF. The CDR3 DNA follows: TGTGCCAGCAGTTATGGAAGAGGTAATCAGCCCCAGCATTTT.

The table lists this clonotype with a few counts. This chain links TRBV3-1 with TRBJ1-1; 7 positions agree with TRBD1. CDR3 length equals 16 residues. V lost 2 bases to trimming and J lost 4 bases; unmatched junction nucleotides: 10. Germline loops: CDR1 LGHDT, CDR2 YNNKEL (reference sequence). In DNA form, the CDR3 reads TGTGCCAGCAGCCAAACCCACAGGGGAATGAGCACTGAAGCTTTCTTT. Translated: CASSQTHRGMSTEAFF.

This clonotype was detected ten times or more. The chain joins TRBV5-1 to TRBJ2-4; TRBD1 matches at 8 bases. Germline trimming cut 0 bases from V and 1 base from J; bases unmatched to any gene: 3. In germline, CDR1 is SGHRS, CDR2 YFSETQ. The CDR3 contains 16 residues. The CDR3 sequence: CASSLGTGRAKNIQYF. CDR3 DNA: TGCGCCAGCAGCTTGGGGACAGGGAGGGCCAAAAACATTCAGTACTTC.

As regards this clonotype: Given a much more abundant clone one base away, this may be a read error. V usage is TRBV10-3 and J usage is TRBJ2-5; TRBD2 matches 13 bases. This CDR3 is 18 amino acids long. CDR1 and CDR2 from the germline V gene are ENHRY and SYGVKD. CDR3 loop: CVISEGLAGISSAETQYF. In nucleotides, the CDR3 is TGTGTCATCAGTGAGGGACTAGCGGGAATTTCGTCGGCGGAGACCCAGTACTTC.

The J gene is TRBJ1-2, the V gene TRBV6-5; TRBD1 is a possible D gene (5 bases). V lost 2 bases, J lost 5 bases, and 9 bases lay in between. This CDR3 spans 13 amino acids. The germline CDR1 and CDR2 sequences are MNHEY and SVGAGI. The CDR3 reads CASSYGTEYGYTF. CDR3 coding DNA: TGTGCCAGCAGTTACGGGACGGAATATGGCTACACCTTC.

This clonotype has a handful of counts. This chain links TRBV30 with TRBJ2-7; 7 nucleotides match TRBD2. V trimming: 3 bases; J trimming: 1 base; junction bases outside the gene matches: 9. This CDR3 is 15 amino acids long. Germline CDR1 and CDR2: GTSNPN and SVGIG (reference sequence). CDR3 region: CAWRRGGSKSYEQYF. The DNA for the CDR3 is TGTGCCTGGAGAAGAGGCGGGAGCAAATCCTACGAGCAGTACTTC.

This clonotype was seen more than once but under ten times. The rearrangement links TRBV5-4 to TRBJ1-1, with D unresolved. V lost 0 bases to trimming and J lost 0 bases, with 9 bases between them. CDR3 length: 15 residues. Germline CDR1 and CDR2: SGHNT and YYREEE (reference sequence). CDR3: CASSLGAVMNTEAFF. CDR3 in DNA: TGTGCCAGCAGCTTGGGGGCAGTCATGAACACTGAAGCTTTCTTT.

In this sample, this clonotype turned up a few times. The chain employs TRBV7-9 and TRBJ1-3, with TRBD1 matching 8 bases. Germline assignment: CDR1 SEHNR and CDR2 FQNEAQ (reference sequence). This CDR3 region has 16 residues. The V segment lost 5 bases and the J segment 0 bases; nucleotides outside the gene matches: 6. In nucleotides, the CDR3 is TGTGCCAGCAGCCCCCGACAGGGGACCTCTGGAAACACCATATATTTT. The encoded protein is CASSPRQGTSGNTIYF.

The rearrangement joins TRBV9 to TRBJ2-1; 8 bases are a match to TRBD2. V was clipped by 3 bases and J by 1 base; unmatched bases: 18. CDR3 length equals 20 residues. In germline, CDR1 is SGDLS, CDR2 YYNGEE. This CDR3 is CASSEMHVAGTMRSYNEQFF. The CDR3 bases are TGTGCCAGCAGCGAAATGCACGTAGCGGGAACTATGAGGTCCTACAATGAGCAGTTCTTC.

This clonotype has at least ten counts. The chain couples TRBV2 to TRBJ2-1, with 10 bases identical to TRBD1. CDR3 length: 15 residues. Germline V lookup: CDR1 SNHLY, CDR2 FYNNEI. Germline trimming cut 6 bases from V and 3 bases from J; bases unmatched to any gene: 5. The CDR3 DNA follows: TGTGCCAGCAGAGGCGACAGGGGGCTCTACAATGAGCAGTTCTTC. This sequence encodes CASRGDRGLYNEQFF.

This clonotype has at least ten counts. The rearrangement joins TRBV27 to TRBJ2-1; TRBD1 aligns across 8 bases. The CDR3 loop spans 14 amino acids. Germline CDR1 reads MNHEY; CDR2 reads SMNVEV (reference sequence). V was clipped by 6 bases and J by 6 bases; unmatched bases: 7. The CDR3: CASRRQGSVNEQFF. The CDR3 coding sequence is TGTGCCAGCAGGCGACAGGGGTCCGTCAATGAGCAGTTCTTC.

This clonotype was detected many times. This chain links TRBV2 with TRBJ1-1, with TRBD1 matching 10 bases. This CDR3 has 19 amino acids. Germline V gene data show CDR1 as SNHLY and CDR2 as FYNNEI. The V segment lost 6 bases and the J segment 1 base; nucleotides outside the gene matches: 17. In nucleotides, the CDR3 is TGTGCCAGCAGGCTACGCTCTCTGGGACAGGGGCAAAGGAACACTGAAGCTTTCTTT. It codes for CASRLRSLGQGQRNTEAFF.

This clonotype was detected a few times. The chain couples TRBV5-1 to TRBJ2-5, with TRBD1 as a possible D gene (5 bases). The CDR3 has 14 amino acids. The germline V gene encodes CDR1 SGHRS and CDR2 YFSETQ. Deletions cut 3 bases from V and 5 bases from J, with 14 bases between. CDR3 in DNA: TGCGCCAGCAGCTCAAAGGGTTCAGGGGAGACCCAGTACTTC. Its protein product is CASSSKGSGETQYF. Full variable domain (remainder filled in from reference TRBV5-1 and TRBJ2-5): KAGVTQTPRYLIKTRGQQVTLSCSPISGHRSVSWYQQTPGQGLQFLFEYFSETQRNKGNFPGRFSGRQFSNSRSEMNVSTLELGDSALYLCASSSKGSGETQYFGPGTRLLVL.

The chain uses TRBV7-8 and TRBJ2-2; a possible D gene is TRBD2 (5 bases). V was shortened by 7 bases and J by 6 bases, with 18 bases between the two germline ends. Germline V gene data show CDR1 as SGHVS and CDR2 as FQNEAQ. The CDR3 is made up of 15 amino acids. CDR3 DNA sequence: TGTGCCAGCAACCCAGCGGCGATAGCCCCCGGGGAGCTGTTTTTT. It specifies CASNPAAIAPGELFF.

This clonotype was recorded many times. This CDR3 is CSVKGTNEKLFF. In nucleotides, the CDR3 is TGCAGCGTTAAAGGGACTAATGAAAAACTGTTTTTT. This chain links TRBV29-1 with TRBJ1-4; D gene unclear. The CDR3 is 12 amino acids. The germline V gene has CDR1 SQVTM and CDR2 ANQGSEA. Trimming took 5 bases from V and 2 from J, leaving 6 bases between them.